The 7 T cell receptor beta chains presented below share a single source sample, sequenced in a study of OX40 agonist ivuxolimab in advanced cancers. Assay: immunoSEQ multiplex PCR; the TCRdb copy retains only in-frame clones and omits some. Found here are about 82,000 clones, about 85% of them singletons; the top ten hold 0.8% to 1%. The starting material was CD4+ or CD8+ T cells sorted from blood, obtained in a trial of the OX40 agonist ivuxolimab. The receptors here all came from an adult with an advanced solid tumor such as melanoma, head and neck, liver or kidney cancer.

This clone appeared once. The gene calls are TRBV2 and TRBJ2-1; no firm D call. The germline V gene has CDR1 SNHLY and CDR2 FYNNEI. This CDR3 contains 14 residues. The V end was cut by 1 base, the J end by 4 bases, with 8 bases between. DNA for the CDR3: TGTGCCAGCAGTGAAGTCGGGCCTTACAATGAGCAGTTCTTC. Amino acid sequence: CASSEVGPYNEQFF.

This clone was counted a single time. The rearrangement uses TRBV7-9 and TRBJ2-1; D unresolved. This CDR3 is built from 13 residues. V lost 8 bases, J lost 6 bases, and 14 bases lay in between. In germline, CDR1 is SEHNR, CDR2 FQNEAQ (reference sequence). The CDR3 spells CASGPWAGNEQFF. The DNA of the CDR3 is TGTGCCAGCGGCCCTTGGGCCGGCAATGAGCAGTTCTTC. Supplemented by reference TRBV7-9 and TRBJ2-1, the full variable domain reads DTGVSQNPRHKITKRGQNVTFRCDPISEHNRLYWYRQTLGQGPEFLTYFQNEAQLEKSRLLSDRFSAERPKGSFSTLEIQRTEQGDSAMYLCASGPWAGNEQFFGPGTRLTVL.

This chain connects TRBV5-6 to TRBJ2-7, with TRBD2 matching over 11 bases. With V trimmed by 2 bases and J by 2 bases, 0 bases remained unmatched. Germline V gene lookup returns CDR1 SGHDT and CDR2 YYEEEE. The CDR3 is 14 amino acids. The CDR3 nucleotides are TGTGCCAGCAGCTTACTAGCGGGAGCCTACGAGCAGTACTTC. Its protein is CASSLLAGAYEQYF. Full variable domain (outside the CDR3, taken from reference TRBV5-6 and TRBJ2-7): DAGVTQSPTHLIKTRGQQVTLRCSPKSGHDTVSWYQQALGQGPQFIFQYYEEEERQRGNFPDRFSGHQFPNYSSELNVNALLLGDSALYLCASSLLAGAYEQYFGPGTRLTVT.

This rearrangement joins TRBV5-6 to TRBJ1-1; TRBD1 might be the D (5 bases). Trimming shortened V by 6 bases and J by 7 bases, and 16 bases separated the two germline ends. Germline assignment: CDR1 SGHDT and CDR2 YYEEEE. The CDR3 spans 13 residues. The CDR3 DNA reads TGTGCCAGCACCCCTCGGGAGAGGGGTGAAGCTTTCTTT. Its protein product is CASTPRERGEAFF.

The chain has TRBV2 and TRBJ2-1; the D gene is possibly TRBD2 (6 bases). Germline V CDR1 and CDR2: SNHLY, FYNNEI. V shed 7 bases and J shed 9 bases, with 16 bases lying between them. This CDR3 is built from 13 residues. The DNA of the CDR3 is TGTGCCAGCATGCCGGGACTTGGGAGTGAGCAGTTCTTC. Translating gives CASMPGLGSEQFF.

The CDR3 loop reads CASSPDRGGQYF. CDR3 coding DNA: TGTGCCAGCTCACCGGACAGGGGCGGGCAGTACTTC. J is TRBJ2-7 and V is TRBV18, with 9 bases lining up with TRBD1. CDR1 and CDR2 from the germline V gene are KGHSH and LQKENI. The CDR3 has 12 residues. Losses at the gene ends were 3 bases for V and 9 bases for J; bases not matched to a gene: 3.

CDR3 nucleotide sequence: TGTGCCAGCAGCATCCCCTACCGACAGGATGGCTACACCTTC. Translation: CASSIPYRQDGYTF. V gene TRBV7-2 combines with J gene TRBJ1-2; the D gene is possibly TRBD1 (6 bases). This CDR3 has 14 amino acids. The germline V and J ends were trimmed by 5 bases and 6 bases, with 16 bases remaining between them. Germline V gene lookup returns CDR1 SGHTA and CDR2 FQGNSA. Based on the CDR3 plus reference TRBV7-2 and TRBJ1-2, the full variable domain is GAGVSQSPSNKVTEKGKDVELRCDPISGHTALYWYRQSLGQGLEFLIYFQGNSAPDKSGLPSDRFSAERTGGSVSTLTIQRTQQEDSAVYLCASSIPYRQDGYTFGSGTRLTVV.